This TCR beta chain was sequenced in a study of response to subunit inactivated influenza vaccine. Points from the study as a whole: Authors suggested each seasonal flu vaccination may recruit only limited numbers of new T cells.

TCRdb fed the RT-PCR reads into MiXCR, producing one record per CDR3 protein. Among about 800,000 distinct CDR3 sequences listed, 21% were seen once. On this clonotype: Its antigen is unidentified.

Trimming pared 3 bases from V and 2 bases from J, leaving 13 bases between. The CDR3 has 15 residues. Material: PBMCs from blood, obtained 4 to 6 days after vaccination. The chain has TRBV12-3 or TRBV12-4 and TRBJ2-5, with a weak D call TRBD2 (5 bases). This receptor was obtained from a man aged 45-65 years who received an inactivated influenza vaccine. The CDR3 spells CASSFELLAQETQYF. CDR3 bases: TGTGCCAGCAGTTTTGAATTGCTAGCTCAAGAGACCCAGTACTTC.